Presented here are 28 T cell receptor beta chains from one specimen sequenced in a study of blood T cell repertoires in COVID-19. The assay was immunoSEQ multiplex PCR, and TCRdb's table has in-frame clones only and misses some. The sample records some 100,000 clones, approximately 86% being singletons. The specimen sequenced was peripheral blood. The source is a woman aged 70-85 years with acute or convalescent COVID-19.

The rearrangement joins TRBV20-1 to TRBJ2-5; D unresolved. With 3 bases removed from V and 5 bases from J, the gap between germline ends came to 4 bases. CDR1 is DFQATT, CDR2 SNEGSKA, per germline (reference sequence). The length of the CDR3 is 10 residues. The CDR3 sequence: CSASLETQYF. DNA of the CDR3: TGCAGTGCTAGCTTGGAGACCCAGTACTTC.

This clone was seen once. The chain recombines TRBV27 with TRBJ2-1; 10 nucleotides match TRBD2. J lost 2 bases, V lost 4 bases, and 5 bases had no gene match. Looked up from germline, CDR1 is MNHEY and CDR2 is SMNVEV (reference sequence). The length of the CDR3 is 16 residues. The chain's CDR3 is CASSSLSGRPYNEQFF. Written as DNA, the CDR3 is TGTGCCAGCAGTTCCCTTAGCGGGAGGCCCTACAATGAGCAGTTCTTC.

This clone was found a few times. The chain has TRBV5-4 and TRBJ2-7; 10 bases match TRBD1. Germline V gene sequence: CDR1 SGHNT, CDR2 YYREEE (reference sequence). The CDR3 is 15 amino acids. V gave up 3 bases and J gave up 5 bases; unmatched junction bases: 8. The CDR3 DNA is TGTGCCAGCAGCTCCTCACGGGGACAGGGGCACGAGCAGTACTTC. Amino acids: CASSSSRGQGHEQYF.

The chain couples TRBV24-1 to TRBJ2-5; TRBD2 matches 8 bases. CDR1 is KGHDR and CDR2 is SFDVKD in the germline V gene. CDR3 length: 16 residues. The J segment lost 3 bases and the V segment lost 4 bases, leaving 9 bases of the junction unmatched. CDR3 amino acids: CATSEPARGGEETQYF. The CDR3 region has the DNA TGTGCCACCAGTGAACCCGCCCGGGGGGGAGAAGAGACCCAGTACTTC.

V usage is TRBV7-9 and J usage is TRBJ1-3; a possible D gene is TRBD1 (5 bases). CDR1 and CDR2 (germline): SEHNR, FQNEAQ (reference sequence). This CDR3 contains 16 residues. V lost 7 bases and J lost 8, with 24 bases in between. Here the CDR3 reads CASTSQRRQGLDTIYF. CDR3 in DNA: TGTGCCAGCACTTCCCAACGGCGGCAGGGACTTGACACCATATATTTT.

This clone was observed once. The V and J genes are TRBV12-3 or TRBV12-4 and TRBJ2-7; TRBD1 aligns across 7 bases. J was trimmed by 0 bases and V by 10 bases; bases with no gene match: 6. The CDR3 spans 13 residues. This chain's CDR3 is CATSDRASYEQYF. The CDR3 DNA sequence: TGTGCCACCTCTGACAGGGCCTCCTACGAGCAGTACTTC.

This chain joins TRBV4-1 and TRBJ1-5; TRBD1 might be the D (5 bases). V was clipped by 0 bases and J by 6 bases, with 12 bases between them. CDR1 and CDR2 from the germline V gene are MGHRA and YSYEKL. The CDR3 extends over 15 amino acids. The CDR3 region has the DNA TGCGCCAGCAGCCAAGAGGGGCTGGGGGGTCAGCCCCAGCATTTT. Its translation: CASSQEGLGGQPQHF.

The chain recombines TRBV6-6 with TRBJ1-4; D perhaps matches TRBD1 (5 bases). Germline V gene sequence: CDR1 MNHNY, CDR2 SVGAGI (reference sequence). The CDR3 loop spans 15 amino acids. Trimming took off 2 bases at V and 7 bases at J, with 14 bases between the two ends. The CDR3: CASSYGGTRGEKLFF. Written as DNA, the CDR3 is TGTGCCAGCAGTTACGGGGGGACGCGGGGTGAAAAACTGTTTTTT.

The chain couples TRBV18 to TRBJ2-7, with D perhaps matching TRBD1 (6 bases). Looked up from germline, CDR1 is KGHSH and CDR2 is LQKENI. This CDR3 contains 14 residues. V lost 5 bases and J lost 0, with 11 bases in between. The chain's CDR3 is CASSSDSYSYEQYF. The CDR3 DNA reads as TGTGCCAGCTCATCGGACAGTTACTCCTACGAGCAGTACTTC.

The rearrangement links TRBV7-9 to TRBJ2-7; 16 bases are a match to TRBD2. CDR3 size: 18 residues. Germline CDR1 is SEHNR and CDR2 is FQNEAQ (reference sequence). J lost 0 bases, V lost 4 bases, and 6 bases had no gene match. The CDR3 loop reads CASSSGTSGGDSSYEQYF. CDR3 nucleotides: TGTGCCAGCAGCTCAGGGACTAGCGGGGGGGACAGCTCCTACGAGCAGTACTTC.

The chain joins TRBV18 to TRBJ1-2; D is uncertain. The CDR3 loop spans 14 amino acids. CDR1 is KGHSH, CDR2 LQKENI, per germline. Trimming removed 8 bases at V and 2 bases at J, with 15 bases between. The CDR3 DNA reads TGTGCCAGCCTCAACAGAGACCTCAACTATGGCTACACCTTC. Amino acids: CASLNRDLNYGYTF. Full variable domain (remainder filled in from reference TRBV18 and TRBJ1-2): NAGVMQNPRHLVRRRGQEARLRCSPMKGHSHVYWYRQLPEEGLKFMVYLQKENIIDESGMPKERFSAEFPKEGPSILRIQQVVRGDSAAYFCASLNRDLNYGYTFGSGTRLTVV.

The rearrangement joins TRBV5-4 to TRBJ2-3; D is ambiguous. The CDR3 is 14 residues long. CDR1 is SGHNT, CDR2 YYREEE, per germline (reference sequence). V lost 0 bases, J lost 2 bases, and 7 bases lay in between. For the CDR3, the DNA is TGTGCCAGCAGCTTGGGACATTTCACAGATACGCAGTATTTT. It translates to CASSLGHFTDTQYF.

The chain joins TRBV6-5 to TRBJ1-6; 7 positions agree with TRBD1. With 2 bases clipped from V and 10 bases from J, the junction kept 8 bases outside the gene matches. The CDR3 is 15 amino acids. CDR1 is MNHEY, CDR2 SVGAGI, per germline. The CDR3 is CASSYQQGVGSPLHF. The CDR3 DNA reads TGTGCCAGCAGTTACCAGCAGGGGGTCGGGTCACCCCTCCACTTT.

The rearrangement links TRBV4-1 to TRBJ2-6, with D hard to call. The CDR3 runs 18 residues. The V end was cut by 0 bases, the J end by 0 bases, with 12 bases between. The germline CDR1 and CDR2 sequences are MGHRA and YSYEKL. The CDR3, as DNA: TGCGCCAGCAGCCAAGATGGTGGGCAAAGCTCTGGGGCCAACGTCCTGACTTTC. Its protein is CASSQDGGQSSGANVLTF.

The CDR3 coding sequence is TGTGCCAGAAGCTTGGCTAGGCCGGGAAAACCTGGAAACACCATATATTTT. Its protein is CARSLARPGKPGNTIYF. The chain is built from TRBV5-3 and TRBJ1-3; no clear D. TRBV5-3 is designated an ORF whose function remains uncertain. Deletions cut 0 bases from V and 2 bases from J, with 15 bases between. This CDR3 has 17 amino acids.

The rearrangement uses TRBV5-1 and TRBJ2-3; 11 bases are shared with TRBD2. Germline V gene lookup returns CDR1 SGHRS and CDR2 YFSETQ. With 0 bases clipped from V and 0 bases from J, the junction kept 3 bases outside the gene matches. CDR3 size: 17 residues. CDR3 in amino acids: CASSLGLAGLSTDTQYF. In DNA form, the CDR3 reads TGCGCCAGCAGCTTGGGACTAGCGGGGTTAAGCACAGATACGCAGTATTTT.

This clone was picked up one time. The chain is built from TRBV5-1 and TRBJ2-1; D is possibly TRBD1 (5 bases). This CDR3 is built from 15 residues. V lost 4 bases and J lost 0, with 11 bases in between. Germline V gene lookup returns CDR1 SGHRS and CDR2 YFSETQ. The CDR3 nucleotides read TGCGCCAGCAGCCCCGACAGCTACTCCTACAATGAGCAGTTCTTC. Its protein product is CASSPDSYSYNEQFF.

The chain recombines TRBV15 with TRBJ2-7; TRBD2 matches at 12 bases. The ends lost 4 bases at V and 4 bases at J; junction bases unmatched: 2. Germline CDR1 is LNHNV and CDR2 is YYDKDF (reference sequence). The CDR3 runs to 14 residues. The CDR3 loop reads CATSITSGGYEQYF. CDR3 nucleotides: TGTGCCACCAGCATAACTAGCGGGGGGTACGAGCAGTACTTC. The variable domain in full, with the rest retrieved from reference TRBV15 and TRBJ2-7, is DAMVIQNPRYQVTQFGKPVTLSCSQTLNHNVMYWYQQKSSQAPKLLFHYYDKDFNNEADTPDNFQSRRPNTSFCFLDIRSPGLGDTAMYLCATSITSGGYEQYFGPGTRLTVT.

The chain carries TRBV7-2 and TRBJ2-5; 9 bases are shared with TRBD2. V lost 3 bases and J lost 5; bases outside the gene matches: 4. Germline CDR1 SGHTA, CDR2 FQGNSA. This CDR3 comprises 14 residues. This CDR3 reads CASSLGLASETQYF. CDR3 nucleotides: TGTGCCAGCAGCTTGGGACTAGCATCGGAGACCCAGTACTTC.

This chain connects TRBV11-1 to TRBJ2-1; no clear D gene. Germline values: CDR1 SGHAT, CDR2 FQDESV (reference sequence). Trimming shortened V by 5 bases and J by 9 bases, and 8 bases separated the two germline ends. CDR3 length equals 11 residues. CDR3 bases: TGTGCCAGCAGCGGCCCGGGTGAGCAGTTCTTC. Amino acid sequence: CASSGPGEQFF.

The genes are TRBV5-1 and TRBJ2-1; 12 bases map to TRBD1. J was trimmed by 4 bases and V by 2 bases; bases with no gene match: 7. From germline, CDR1 is SGHRS and CDR2 YFSETQ. The CDR3 is 17 amino acids. CDR3 DNA: TGCGCCAGCAGCTTCGGGACAGGGGGCTCCTTATACAATGAGCAGTTCTTC. This gives the protein CASSFGTGGSLYNEQFF. The full variable domain, rest sourced from reference TRBV5-1 and TRBJ2-1, is KAGVTQTPRYLIKTRGQQVTLSCSPISGHRSVSWYQQTPGQGLQFLFEYFSETQRNKGNFPGRFSGRQFSNSRSEMNVSTLELGDSALYLCASSFGTGGSLYNEQFFGPGTRLTVL.

This sequence joins TRBV6-1 and TRBJ1-3; 9 bases agree with TRBD1. The V gene's germline CDR1 is MNHNS and CDR2 SASEGT. This CDR3 contains 16 residues. With 2 bases clipped from V and 3 bases from J, the junction kept 5 bases outside the gene matches. DNA for the CDR3: TGTGCCAGCAGTGAAAAGACAGGGGGATATGGAAACACCATATATTTT. This translates into CASSEKTGGYGNTIYF.

The rearrangement links TRBV5-1 to TRBJ2-1; tentatively, D is TRBD1 (5 bases). CDR1 is SGHRS and CDR2 is YFSETQ in the germline V gene. This CDR3 has 16 amino acids. Trimming pared 4 bases from V and 0 bases from J, leaving 14 bases between. The CDR3 DNA follows: TGCGCCAGCAGCAGATCGACAGATAACTCCTACAATGAGCAGTTCTTC. Amino acids: CASSRSTDNSYNEQFF. Full variable domain (rest looked up from reference TRBV5-1 and TRBJ2-1): KAGVTQTPRYLIKTRGQQVTLSCSPISGHRSVSWYQQTPGQGLQFLFEYFSETQRNKGNFPGRFSGRQFSNSRSEMNVSTLELGDSALYLCASSRSTDNSYNEQFFGPGTRLTVL.

The gene calls are TRBV20-1 and TRBJ2-2; 7 bases agree with TRBD1. J gave up 2 bases and V 3 bases, and 9 bases lay outside the gene matches. Per germline, CDR1 DFQATT and CDR2 SNEGSKA (reference sequence). CDR3 size: 16 residues. The CDR3 region has the DNA TGCAGTGCTAGTGGGGACAGCCGAATTAACACCGGGGAGCTGTTTTTT. It is translated as CSASGDSRINTGELFF.

V is TRBV4-1 and J is TRBJ2-6, with 10 bases lining up with TRBD1. The junction had 9 bases not matched to a gene; V was cut back by 4 bases and J by 3 bases. CDR3 length: 18 amino acids. The germline gives CDR1 MGHRA, CDR2 YSYEKL. The CDR3 region is CASSPGSTGGFGANVLTF. The CDR3 coding sequence is TGCGCCAGCAGCCCAGGTTCGACAGGGGGCTTTGGGGCCAACGTCCTGACTTTC.

J is TRBJ2-1 and V is TRBV24-1, with TRBD2 as a possible D gene (6 bases). Germline V lookup: CDR1 KGHDR, CDR2 SFDVKD. This CDR3 comprises 13 residues. V lost 4 bases and J lost 14, with 17 bases in between. CDR3 protein: CATSEPAGFPEFF. The CDR3 DNA reads TGTGCCACCAGTGAGCCGGCGGGGTTCCCCGAGTTCTTC.

The V gene is TRBV10-2, the J gene TRBJ2-7; D uncertain. Looked up from germline, CDR1 is WSHSY and CDR2 is SAAADI. The CDR3 runs 11 residues. The ends were cut back, 4 bases at V and 6 bases at J, with 7 bases in the middle. The CDR3 region is CASSVGVEQYF. CDR3 bases: TGCGCCAGCAGTGTTGGAGTCGAGCAGTACTTC.

A single count supports this clone. V is TRBV19 and J is TRBJ1-3, with D maybe TRBD1 (6 bases). The CDR3 contains 14 residues. V was clipped by 6 bases and J by 1 base, with 10 bases between them. CDR1 is LNHDA and CDR2 is SQIVND in the germline V gene (reference sequence). Here the CDR3 reads CASRKQGSGNTIYF. The CDR3 DNA reads TGTGCCAGTAGGAAACAGGGATCTGGAAACACCATATATTTT.